In this sample, the clone carrying this T cell receptor beta chain turned up many times. Antigen: not known. The authors produced cDNA by 5'RACE using 10-nucleotide random UMIs. Sequencing of 15-18 subjects in each run yielded over 200 million TCR-beta sequences. TCRdb recomputed calls from the 5' RACE reads with MiXCR, one row per CDR3 protein. The sample lists more than 70,000 distinct CDR3 sequences, 17% occurring once. The CDR3 is 13 residues long. Germline V CDR1 and CDR2: KGHDR, SFDVKD. V lost 9 bases to trimming and J lost 1 base, with 11 bases between them. The data originate from a study of neurological immune-mediated disorders. General study findings and limits: Multiple sclerosis, the disease with the least TCR clonal expansion, fell below healthy controls, whereas HTLV-1-associated myelopathy showed the most. None of the CDR3 amino acid sequences found in expanded clones was shared across subjects. This suggests that the TCR-beta repertoires were private in all groups.

This receptor was identified in a middle-aged woman in good health. Material for sequencing was PBMCs. The genes are TRBV24-1 and TRBJ1-2; D gene unclear. CDR3 sequence (DNA): TGTGCCACCTTCGACGGGGATAACTATGGCTACACCTTC. Residues: CATFDGDNYGYTF.